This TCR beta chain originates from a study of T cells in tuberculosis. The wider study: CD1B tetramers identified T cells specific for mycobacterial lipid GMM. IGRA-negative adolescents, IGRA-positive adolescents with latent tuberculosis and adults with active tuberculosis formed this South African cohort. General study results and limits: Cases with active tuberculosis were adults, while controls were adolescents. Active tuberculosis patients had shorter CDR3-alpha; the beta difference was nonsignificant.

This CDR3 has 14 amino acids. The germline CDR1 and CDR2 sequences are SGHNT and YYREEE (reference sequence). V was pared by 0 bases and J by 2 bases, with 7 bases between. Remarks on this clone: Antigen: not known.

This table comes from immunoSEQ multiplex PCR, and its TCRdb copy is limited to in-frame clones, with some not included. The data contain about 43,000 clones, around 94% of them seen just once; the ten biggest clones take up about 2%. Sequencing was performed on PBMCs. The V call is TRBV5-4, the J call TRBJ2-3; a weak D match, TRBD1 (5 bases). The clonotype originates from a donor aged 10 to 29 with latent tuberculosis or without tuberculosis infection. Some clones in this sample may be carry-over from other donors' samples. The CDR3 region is CASSLGGNTDTQYF. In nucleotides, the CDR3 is TGTGCCAGCAGCTTGGGGGGCAACACAGATACGCAGTATTTT.